This T cell receptor (beta chain) is from a study of CD8+ T cells in alopecia areata. Background on the study: Each day, treated patients took oral tofacitinib twice, at 5 to 10 mg per dose. Tofacitinib therapy took 6 to 18 months; 6 months off drug came after.

In each case, RNA was isolated and then reverse transcribed into cDNA as the sequencing template. Sequencing used immunoSEQ multiplex PCR; TCRdb keeps in-frame clones, though not all of them. This sample carries 150,000 to 180,000 clones, around half of them seen once, and the ten largest clones take roughly 21%. Germline lookup yields CDR1 LNHDA and CDR2 SQIVND (reference sequence). V dropped 8 bases and J dropped 0 bases, with 10 bases sitting between them. This CDR3 has 13 residues. This clone appeared a few times. This sequence originates from a human donor with alopecia areata. The source was CD8+ T cells sorted from blood, collected at week 0. The chain recombines TRBV19 with TRBJ1-1, with D perhaps TRBD1 (5 bases). CDR3 in DNA: TGTGCCAGTGGGAAGGGACTGAACACTGAAGCTTTCTTT. Translating gives CASGKGLNTEAFF.